The 29 T cell receptor beta chains below all came from one sample that was sequenced in a study of blood T cells in healthy people across ages. Primers used in a second PCR of about 6 to 11 cycles were a sample-barcoded 5' primer and a J-beta primer mix. From the 5' RACE reads, TCRdb called clonotypes with MiXCR, one entry per CDR3 protein. The sample records hundreds of thousands of distinct CDR3 sequences, 29% being singletons. The sequenced material came from blood. The source of these receptors is a woman aged 80 or over in good health.

This clonotype has ten or more counts. The gene calls are TRBV4-1 and TRBJ2-1, with D unresolved. The CDR3 runs to 13 residues. Per the germline V gene, CDR1 is MGHRA and CDR2 is YSYEKL. Trimming cost V 1 base and J 9 bases, with 10 bases left between them. The CDR3 nucleotides read TGCGCCAGCAGCCAAGTGGGCCTGGGTGAGCAGTTCTTC. Residues: CASSQVGLGEQFF.

The chain carries TRBV20-1 and TRBJ2-3; 8 nucleotides align to TRBD2. CDR1 is DFQATT, CDR2 SNEGSKA, per germline (reference sequence). Trimming at V came to 0 bases and at J to 4 bases, leaving 6 bases not matched to a gene. The CDR3 is 15 amino acids. The CDR3 sequence: CSARDGGASADTQYF. CDR3 nucleotide sequence: TGCAGTGCTAGAGACGGGGGGGCCAGCGCAGATACGCAGTATTTT.

This chain links TRBV18 with TRBJ2-3; 8 bases are shared with TRBD2. With V trimmed by 3 bases and J by 0 bases, 2 bases remained unmatched. Per germline, CDR1 KGHSH and CDR2 LQKENI. The CDR3 consists of 15 residues. The CDR3 nucleotides read TGTGCCAGCTCACCTATAGCGGGGAGCACAGATACGCAGTATTTT. Protein product: CASSPIAGSTDTQYF.

This clonotype has just a few counts. The chain couples TRBV24-1 to TRBJ2-1; maybe TRBD1 (6 bases). CDR1 is KGHDR and CDR2 is SFDVKD in the germline V gene. This CDR3 has 16 amino acids. V lost 2 bases, J lost 3 bases, and 13 bases lay in between. This chain's CDR3 is CATSDSTGDIYNEQFF. CDR3 sequence (DNA): TGTGCCACCAGTGATTCGACAGGTGATATCTACAATGAGCAGTTCTTC.

Remarks on this clonotype: A much larger clone is a single base away; this may be a read error. The rearrangement joins TRBV5-1 to TRBJ2-1; D unclear. The tail of the sequence fits TRBJ2-7 better, so the J call may be wrong. Germline V gene data show CDR1 as SGHRS and CDR2 as YFSETQ. The CDR3 extends over 16 amino acids. The CDR3 nucleotides are TGCGCCAGCAGCTTGTTCAGTCAGAGCTCCTACAATGAGCAGTACTTC. This gives the protein CASSLFSQSSYNEQYF.

The rearrangement links TRBV20-1 to TRBJ2-1, with D possibly matching TRBD1 (6 bases). CDR3 length: 17 residues. Looked up from germline, CDR1 is DFQATT and CDR2 is SNEGSKA (reference sequence). Trimming pared 8 bases from V and 7 bases from J, leaving 30 bases between. The CDR3 spells CSPLVEGQGLLGNEQFF. For the CDR3, the DNA is TGCAGTCCATTGGTTGAGGGCCAGGGGCTTCTCGGGAATGAGCAGTTCTTC.

This clonotype appeared many times. This rearrangement joins TRBV20-1 to TRBJ1-2, with a possible D match to TRBD1 (5 bases). This CDR3 is built from 12 residues. Germline CDR1 and CDR2: DFQATT and SNEGSKA (reference sequence). V lost 0 bases, J lost 12 bases, and 14 bases lay in between. DNA for the CDR3: TGCAGTGCTAGAGATCAGGGCAGGGCCAACACCTTC. Translating it yields CSARDQGRANTF.

This clonotype was detected a few times. The V and J genes are TRBV15 and TRBJ1-1; the match to TRBD1 covers 8 bases. Germline trimming cut 3 bases from V and 8 bases from J; bases unmatched to any gene: 2. This CDR3 has 12 amino acids. The germline V gene encodes CDR1 LNHNV and CDR2 YYDKDF (reference sequence). CDR3 protein: CATSSRTGEAFF. CDR3 DNA: TGTGCCACCAGCAGTAGGACAGGGGAAGCTTTCTTT.

This CDR3 is CACPSGQGGYGYTF. For the CDR3, the DNA is TGTGCCTGCCCCTCGGGACAGGGGGGCTATGGCTACACCTTC. The rearrangement links TRBV30 to TRBJ1-2, with TRBD1 identical over 11 bases. V lost 6 bases and J lost 4; bases outside the gene matches: 7. The CDR3 consists of 14 residues. CDR1 GTSNPN and CDR2 SVGIG come from the germline V gene (reference sequence).

The chain employs TRBV7-9 and TRBJ2-3, with TRBD2 as a possible D gene (7 bases). Germline V lookup: CDR1 SEHNR, CDR2 FQNEAQ (reference sequence). The CDR3 loop spans 15 amino acids. With 5 bases removed from V and 3 bases from J, the gap between germline ends came to 15 bases. CDR3 coding DNA: TGTGCCAGCAGCGGAGGGGGGGTCGCGACAGATACGCAGTATTTT. Translation: CASSGGGVATDTQYF.

To note about this clonotype: A much larger clone differs from this one at a single base, so this may be a read error. The rearrangement links TRBV7-2 to TRBJ2-1, with 10 bases identical to TRBD1. Germline V gene sequence: CDR1 SGHTA, CDR2 FQGNSA. The CDR3 is made up of 18 amino acids. The chain's CDR3 is CACSHHRDRGLKDNEQFF. CDR3 in DNA: TGTGCCTGCAGCCATCACCGGGACAGGGGATTAAAGGACAATGAGCAGTTCTTC.

This clonotype was detected a few times. The chain employs TRBV7-2 and TRBJ2-7; TRBD2 matches 9 bases. The CDR3 covers 15 residues. In germline, CDR1 is SGHTA, CDR2 FQGNSA. V lost 7 bases to trimming and J lost 0 bases; unmatched junction nucleotides: 7. The CDR3 is CASTHSGGSSYEQYF. CDR3 sequence (DNA): TGTGCCAGCACCCATAGCGGGGGAAGCTCCTACGAGCAGTACTTC. The full variable domain, its missing parts supplied by reference TRBV7-2 and TRBJ2-7, is GAGVSQSPSNKVTEKGKDVELRCDPISGHTALYWYRQSLGQGLEFLIYFQGNSAPDKSGLPSDRFSAERTGGSVSTLTIQRTQQEDSAVYLCASTHSGGSSYEQYFGPGTRLTVT.

This clonotype was detected ten times or more. J is TRBJ2-7 and V is TRBV7-2, with D hard to call. This CDR3 has 15 residues. The germline V and J ends were trimmed by 1 base and 5 bases, with 15 bases remaining between them. CDR1 is SGHTA, CDR2 FQGNSA, per germline. The CDR3 DNA follows: TGTGCCAGCAGCTTAGGGGTCCCCCCCATCGACGAGCAGTACTTC. It yields the protein CASSLGVPPIDEQYF.

The chain links TRBV25-1 to TRBJ2-1; 9 nucleotides match TRBD1. CDR1 and CDR2 (germline): MGHDK, SYGVNS. J gave up 5 bases and V 7 bases, and 6 bases lay outside the gene matches. The CDR3 loop spans 14 amino acids. CDR3 sequence (DNA): TGTGCCAGCACCCGAAGGGACAGGGACAATGAGCAGTTCTTC. Protein: CASTRRDRDNEQFF.

Concerning this clonotype itself: A much larger clone sits a single nucleotide away, making a read error possible. The chain recombines TRBV6-2 or TRBV6-3 with TRBJ2-1; D unclear. The CDR3 is 15 residues long. Germline CDR1 MNHEY, CDR2 SVGEGT. The CDR3 coding sequence is TGTGCCGGCAGTTACGATTCCAGCTCCTACAATGAGCAGTTCTTC. Translation gives CAGSYDSSSYNEQFF.

The rearrangement uses TRBV12-3 or TRBV12-4 and TRBJ2-7; a possible D gene is TRBD1 (6 bases). The DNA end lines up better with TRBJ2-5; the J call may be wrong. The CDR3 sequence is 15 residues long. Here the CDR3 reads CASSLAAGAAETQYF. The CDR3 DNA is TGTGCCAGCAGTTTAGCGGCAGGGGCAGCAGAGACCCAGTACTTC.

This clonotype has just a few counts. The CDR3: CASSRRQGGSTEAFF. In nucleotides, the CDR3 is TGTGCCAGCAGCCGACGACAGGGAGGGAGCACTGAAGCTTTCTTT. V gene TRBV7-2 combines with J gene TRBJ1-1; 7 bases are a match to TRBD1. Germline V CDR1 and CDR2: SGHTA, FQGNSA. The CDR3 spans 15 residues. V lost 5 bases and J lost 4; bases outside the gene matches: 10.

CDR3 protein: CASSSGDSYNEQFF. CDR3 bases: TGCGCCAGCAGCTCAGGGGACAGTTACAATGAGCAGTTCTTC. The chain is built from TRBV5-1 and TRBJ2-1; TRBD1 agrees at 7 bases. In germline, CDR1 is SGHRS, CDR2 YFSETQ. This CDR3 comprises 14 residues. V lost 3 bases, J lost 4 bases, and 4 bases stayed unmatched.

This clonotype was counted at least ten times. The genes are TRBV15 and TRBJ2-5; possibly TRBD1 for D (5 bases). Germline V CDR1 and CDR2: LNHNV, YYDKDF (reference sequence). V lost 0 bases, J lost 1 base, and 9 bases lay in between. The CDR3 sequence is 15 residues long. CDR3 nucleotide sequence: TGTGCCACCAGCAGAGATCCGACAGTCCAAGAGACCCAGTACTTC. It codes for CATSRDPTVQETQYF.

This clonotype was observed once. This may stem from a read error, because a much larger clone lies one nucleotide away. This chain links TRBV11-3 with TRBJ2-5, with TRBD2 identical over 7 bases. Near its end, the DNA agrees better with TRBJ2-1, so the J call may be wrong. From germline, CDR1 is SGHNT and CDR2 YENEEA. The CDR3 is 16 amino acids. CDR3 bases: TGTGCCAGCAGCCCGAGTCTAGCGGAGGCCCAAGAGACCCAGTTCTTC. Encoded protein: CASSPSLAEAQETQFF.

This clonotype was detected many times. This rearrangement joins TRBV3-1 to TRBJ1-2; D gene uncertain. Germline V lookup: CDR1 LGHDT, CDR2 YNNKEL (reference sequence). V dropped 2 bases and J dropped 0 bases, with 7 bases sitting between them. This CDR3 contains 14 residues. The CDR3 region has the DNA TGTGCCAGCAGCCAATATCAGTCTAACTATGGCTACACCTTC. This codes for CASSQYQSNYGYTF.

At least ten counts were recorded for this clonotype. Possible read error: a much larger clone is one base away. The chain carries TRBV12-3 or TRBV12-4 and TRBJ2-5, with 10 bases identical to TRBD1. The CDR3 runs 14 residues. With 6 bases clipped from V and 11 bases from J, the junction kept 12 bases outside the gene matches. The CDR3 sequence is CASSRDRGDVEQYF. CDR3 in DNA: TGTGCCAGCAGCCGGGACAGGGGTGATGTTGAGCAGTACTTC.

There are many counts of this clonotype. The CDR3 protein is CASSDGHQLADTQYF. Here the CDR3 DNA reads TGTGCCAGCAGTGACGGCCACCAATTGGCAGATACGCAGTATTTT. This sequence joins TRBV25-1 and TRBJ2-3; no firm D call. Germline-derived CDR1 and CDR2 are MGHDK and SYGVNS. Trimming pared 3 bases from V and 4 bases from J, leaving 14 bases between. There are 15 residues in the CDR3.

This rearrangement joins TRBV7-2 to TRBJ1-2; unclear D gene. The germline V and J ends were trimmed by 1 base and 0 bases, with 9 bases remaining between them. CDR1 is SGHTA and CDR2 is FQGNSA in the germline V gene. The CDR3 length is 15 residues. This CDR3 is CASSLVPTANYGYTF. The CDR3 region has the DNA TGTGCCAGCAGCTTAGTACCAACGGCTAACTATGGCTACACCTTC.

This clonotype came up many times. This rearrangement joins TRBV11-3 to TRBJ2-3; 7 bases line up with TRBD2. After removal of 1 base from V and 4 bases from J, the junction contained 2 bases not matched to a gene. Germline CDR1 SGHNT, CDR2 YENEEA. The CDR3 runs 14 residues. CDR3 sequence: CASSLVAGADTQYF. CDR3 coding DNA: TGTGCCAGCAGCTTAGTCGCGGGGGCAGATACGCAGTATTTT.

The table lists this clonotype with many counts. The chain recombines TRBV5-8 with TRBJ2-1; possibly TRBD1 for D (6 bases). The V gene lost 2 bases and the J gene lost 5 bases, with 14 bases spanning the gap. CDR1 is SGHTS, CDR2 YDEGEE, per germline. The CDR3 consists of 15 residues. The CDR3 DNA follows: TGTGCCAGCAGCTTTTCTTCATGGACAGACAATGAGCAGTTCTTC. It codes for CASSFSSWTDNEQFF.

This clonotype was recorded many times. The gene calls are TRBV7-2 and TRBJ2-5, with 15 positions matching TRBD2. V was pared by 0 bases and J by 2 bases, with 4 bases of the junction left unmatched. In germline, CDR1 is SGHTA, CDR2 FQGNSA. CDR3 length: 18 residues. CDR3 sequence: CASSLAGLAGGLQETQYF. CDR3 in DNA: TGTGCCAGCAGCTTAGCGGGACTAGCGGGGGGATTACAAGAGACCCAGTACTTC.

This clonotype was seen more than once but under ten times. One junction end does not reproduce the germline sequence, and a read error may be involved. The chain couples TRBV10-3 to TRBJ1-4; TRBD1 agrees at 7 bases. From germline, CDR1 is ENHRY and CDR2 SYGVKD. The CDR3 covers 13 residues. CDR3 protein: CAISRDSNEILFF. CDR3 nucleotides: TGTGCCATCAGCCGGGACAGTAATGAAATACTGTTTTTT.

This clonotype was seen more than once but under ten times. The V gene is TRBV27, the J gene TRBJ2-7, with 10 bases matching TRBD2. The CDR3 length is 15 residues. After removal of 6 bases from V and 5 bases from J, the junction contained 10 bases not matched to a gene. The germline gives CDR1 MNHEY, CDR2 SMNVEV (reference sequence). The CDR3 DNA reads TGTGCCAGCAGGAGCGGGGGGGCGATCGTCCACGAGCAGTACTTC. Translating it yields CASRSGGAIVHEQYF.